The 28 T cell receptor beta chains below all came from one sample that was sequenced in a study of blood T cell repertoires in COVID-19. Data came from immunoSEQ multiplex PCR; TCRdb stores just in-frame clones and leaves some out. The sample yields around 97,000 clones, approximately 80% seen once. Sequencing was performed on peripheral blood. The receptors shown here come from a man between 65 and 85 years old with acute or convalescent COVID-19.

The chain has TRBV4-3 and TRBJ1-5; unclear D gene. The CDR3 sequence is 16 residues long. Germline V gene lookup returns CDR1 LGHNA and CDR2 YSLEER. The V end was cut by 0 bases, the J end by 6 bases, with 15 bases between. The CDR3 sequence is CASSQDLGVLFQPQHF. Here the CDR3 DNA reads TGCGCCAGCAGCCAAGATCTGGGTGTACTATTTCAGCCCCAGCATTTT.

This chain connects TRBV28 to TRBJ2-7, with D possibly being TRBD2 (6 bases). In germline, CDR1 is MDHEN, CDR2 SYDVKM. This CDR3 spans 13 amino acids. V was cut by 6 bases and J by 5 bases, with 14 bases left in between. CDR3 protein: CASSERGNDEQYF. CDR3 sequence (DNA): TGTGCCAGCAGCGAACGGGGGAACGACGAGCAGTACTTC.

As DNA, the CDR3 is TGTGCCACCGGGGGTTCTAATGAAAAACTGTTTTTT. This gives the protein CATGGSNEKLFF. The V call is TRBV6-6, the J call TRBJ1-4; maybe TRBD1 (5 bases). V lost 10 bases and J 3 bases, leaving 9 bases between the germline ends. CDR1 and CDR2 from the germline V gene are MNHNY and SVGAGI (reference sequence). CDR3 size: 12 residues.

V and J are TRBV6-6 and TRBJ1-1; D perhaps matches TRBD1 (5 bases). V lost 4 bases and J lost 7, with 22 bases in between. CDR3 length: 16 amino acids. Germline V gives CDR1 MNHNY, CDR2 SVGAGI (reference sequence). The CDR3 loop reads CASSSSGVQVSDEAFF. The DNA for the CDR3 is TGTGCCAGCAGTTCCAGCGGGGTACAGGTTAGCGATGAAGCTTTCTTT.

This sequence joins TRBV5-1 and TRBJ2-5, with 14 bases identical to TRBD2. The CDR3 length is 19 residues. Per germline, CDR1 SGHRS and CDR2 YFSETQ. With V trimmed by 0 bases and J by 0 bases, 7 bases remained unmatched. As DNA, the CDR3 is TGCGCCAGCAGCTTGGGGAGGACTAGCGGGGGGCCCAACCAAGAGACCCAGTACTTC. It translates to CASSLGRTSGGPNQETQYF.

The chain is built from TRBV6-2 or TRBV6-3 and TRBJ2-1; 10 nucleotides line up with TRBD2. Germline V gene sequence: CDR1 MNHEY, CDR2 SVGEGT. The length of the CDR3 is 15 residues. The J segment lost 9 bases and the V segment lost 7 bases, leaving 12 bases of the junction unmatched. The CDR3 region has the DNA TGTGCCAGCACCCCTTTGGCTAGCGGGAGTTCTGAGCAGTTCTTC. Protein sequence: CASTPLASGSSEQFF.

A few counts support this clone. Other DNA sequences from this sample encode an identical CDR3 as well. The V gene is TRBV6-5, the J gene TRBJ1-2; TRBD1 matches at 8 bases. This CDR3 contains 13 residues. Per germline, CDR1 MNHEY and CDR2 SVGAGI. With 4 bases clipped from V and 4 bases from J, the junction kept 2 bases outside the gene matches. The CDR3 spells CASSWDRTYGYTF. The CDR3 DNA follows: TGTGCCAGCAGTTGGGACAGGACCTATGGCTACACCTTC.

The V gene is TRBV24-1, the J gene TRBJ1-1; D remains unclear. Germline CDR1 and CDR2: KGHDR and SFDVKD. Deletions cut 2 bases from V and 5 bases from J, with 11 bases between. The CDR3 length is 14 residues. In nucleotides, the CDR3 is TGTGCCACCAGTGATTCATACACCGGGACTGAAGCTTTCTTT. Translated, it gives CATSDSYTGTEAFF.

The chain has TRBV5-4 and TRBJ1-2, with a tentative D call TRBD1 (5 bases). The germline V gene encodes CDR1 SGHNT and CDR2 YYREEE (reference sequence). V lost 1 base, J lost 4 bases, and 11 bases lay in between. This CDR3 comprises 14 residues. CDR3 loop: CASSLSQGGYGYTF. CDR3 sequence (DNA): TGTGCCAGCAGCTTGTCCCAGGGTGGCTATGGCTACACCTTC.

This chain links TRBV12-3 or TRBV12-4 with TRBJ2-3; 7 positions agree with TRBD2. The CDR3 runs to 13 residues. Trimming took 10 bases from V and 2 from J; bases not matched to a gene: 6. The DNA of the CDR3 is TGTGCCACCAGAGCGGGATCCACAGATACGCAGTATTTT. It yields the protein CATRAGSTDTQYF.

The chain has TRBV25-1 and TRBJ1-6, with a possible D match to TRBD1 (5 bases). The CDR3 is made up of 14 amino acids. V lost 8 bases and J lost 0, with 8 bases in between. CDR1 and CDR2 from the germline V gene are MGHDK and SYGVNS. This CDR3 is CASDRSSYNSPLHF. The CDR3 DNA sequence: TGTGCCAGCGACAGAAGCTCCTATAATTCACCCCTCCACTTT.

This clone was seen just once. This rearrangement joins TRBV4-1 to TRBJ1-1; D possibly corresponds to TRBD1 (6 bases). Trimming removed 0 bases from V and 2 bases from J, with 13 bases in between. Germline V gene lookup returns CDR1 MGHRA and CDR2 YSYEKL. CDR3 length: 16 residues. CDR3 in DNA: TGCGCCAGCAGCCAAGACGAGACAGGCCTAAACACTGAAGCTTTCTTT. Protein: CASSQDETGLNTEAFF.

The gene calls are TRBV11-2 and TRBJ2-1, with a weak D call TRBD1 (6 bases). The CDR3 loop spans 15 amino acids. V was cut by 5 bases and J by 8 bases, with 19 bases left in between. Germline loops: CDR1 SGHAT, CDR2 FQNNGV. As DNA, the CDR3 is TGTGCCAGCAGCCATACCGGGACAACGAACGATGAGCAGTTCTTC. The encoded protein is CASSHTGTTNDEQFF. The full variable domain, with the rest looked up from reference TRBV11-2 and TRBJ2-1, is EAGVAQSPRYKIIEKRQSVAFWCNPISGHATLYWYQQILGQGPKLLIQFQNNGVVDDSQLPKDRFSAERLKGVDSTLKIQPAKLEDSAVYLCASSHTGTTNDEQFFGPGTRLTVL.

This sequence joins TRBV6-5 and TRBJ1-2, with 9 bases aligning to TRBD1. V shed 5 bases and J 4 bases; nucleotides not matched to a gene: 8. The CDR3 totals 15 residues. Germline values: CDR1 MNHEY, CDR2 SVGAGI. CDR3 bases: TGTGCCAGCAGTCAAAGGACAGGGGATCCCTATGGCTACACCTTC. The encoded protein is CASSQRTGDPYGYTF.

This sequence joins TRBV4-3 and TRBJ2-1; D is uncertain. Germline CDR1 reads LGHNA; CDR2 reads YSLEER. This CDR3 spans 17 amino acids. Trimming stripped 1 base from V and 1 base from J, with 14 bases between. The CDR3 region is CASSQGVIGGSYNEQFF. CDR3 in DNA: TGCGCCAGCAGCCAAGGGGTCATTGGCGGTTCCTACAATGAGCAGTTCTTC.

A single count supports this clone. The chain's CDR3 is CASSLVLRGGSGELFF. DNA of the CDR3: TGTGCCAGCAGCTTAGTGCTGCGGGGGGGATCCGGGGAGCTGTTTTTT. The genes are TRBV11-2 and TRBJ2-2; 9 bases map to TRBD2. V shed 1 base and J 6 bases; nucleotides not matched to a gene: 6. The CDR3 has 16 residues. Germline V gene data show CDR1 as SGHAT and CDR2 as FQNNGV.

For the CDR3, the DNA is TGTGCCAGCAGTTTGACAGGGGGCCTTAACTACGAGCAGTACTTC. Translating it yields CASSLTGGLNYEQYF. This chain uses TRBV28 with TRBJ2-7; TRBD1 aligns across 10 bases. The V segment lost 3 bases and the J segment 3 bases; nucleotides outside the gene matches: 5. Germline V gene lookup returns CDR1 MDHEN and CDR2 SYDVKM. The length of the CDR3 is 15 residues.

This chain connects TRBV11-2 to TRBJ1-5; D not certain. V gave up 5 bases and J gave up 7 bases, with 12 bases separating them. Germline V CDR1 and CDR2: SGHAT, FQNNGV. This CDR3 region has 13 residues. The DNA for the CDR3 is TGTGCCAGCAGCACCCACATGCTCCAGCCCCAGCATTTT. It yields the protein CASSTHMLQPQHF.

The chain is built from TRBV19 and TRBJ1-5; a weak D match, TRBD1 (6 bases). V shed 6 bases and J shed 0 bases, with 12 bases lying between them. The germline V gene encodes CDR1 LNHDA and CDR2 SQIVND (reference sequence). The CDR3 is made up of 15 amino acids. The CDR3 DNA is TGTGCCAGTAGGAGGACAGAAAATAGCAATCAGCCCCAGCATTTT. This sequence encodes CASRRTENSNQPQHF.

V gene TRBV27 combines with J gene TRBJ2-1; 8 positions match TRBD2. The length of the CDR3 is 16 residues. The trim removed 1 base at V and 4 bases at J, leaving 6 bases unmatched. The germline V gene has CDR1 MNHEY and CDR2 SMNVEV (reference sequence). Here the CDR3 reads CASSLLSSGGYNEQFF. The CDR3 nucleotides are TGTGCCAGCAGTTTATTATCCAGCGGGGGTTACAATGAGCAGTTCTTC.

This chain uses TRBV18 with TRBJ1-1; D possibly corresponds to TRBD1 (6 bases). Germline V gene data show CDR1 as KGHSH and CDR2 as LQKENI. The CDR3 has 14 amino acids. Trimming stripped 0 bases from V and 5 bases from J, with 10 bases between. The DNA of the CDR3 is TGTGCCAGCTCACCACCGTTTCAGGGGACTGAAGCTTTCTTT. Protein sequence: CASSPPFQGTEAFF.

The rearrangement joins TRBV6-5 to TRBJ2-5; 8 bases agree with TRBD2. Germline V lookup: CDR1 MNHEY, CDR2 SVGAGI. The V gene end was trimmed by 4 bases and the J gene end by 2 bases; junction bases not matched to a gene: 3. The CDR3 totals 14 residues. The CDR3 bases are TGTGCCAGCAGTTTCTCGGGGGGGCAAGAGACCCAGTACTTC. This encodes CASSFSGGQETQYF.

This clone was seen just once. The rearrangement uses TRBV19 and TRBJ2-1; 7 bases are shared with TRBD2. The CDR3 has 17 residues. J gave up 0 bases and V 3 bases, and 8 bases lay outside the gene matches. From germline, CDR1 is LNHDA and CDR2 SQIVND (reference sequence). CDR3 residues: CASSMRTRSSSYNEQFF. The CDR3 DNA reads TGTGCCAGTAGTATGCGGACTAGGTCCTCCTCCTACAATGAGCAGTTCTTC.

In this sample, this clone turned up once. V usage is TRBV28 and J usage is TRBJ2-2, with D perhaps matching TRBD1 (6 bases). With 10 bases removed from V and 0 bases from J, the gap between germline ends came to 18 bases. The CDR3 is 16 residues long. The germline V gene encodes CDR1 MDHEN and CDR2 SYDVKM. In DNA, the CDR3 is TGTGCCATACATCCAACCGGGACAACGAACACCGGGGAGCTGTTTTTT. It codes for CAIHPTGTTNTGELFF. The whole variable domain, remainder taken from reference TRBV28 and TRBJ2-2, is DVKVTQSSRYLVKRTGEKVFLECVQDMDHENMFWYRQDPGLGLRLIYFSYDVKMKEKGDIPEGYSVSREKKERFSLILESASTNQTSMYLCAIHPTGTTNTGELFFGEGSRLTVL.

This clone has a handful of counts. This chain connects TRBV7-3 to TRBJ1-1, with D hard to call. The ends were cut back, 1 base at V and 1 base at J, with 7 bases in the middle. Germline V CDR1 and CDR2: SGHTA, FQGTGA. This CDR3 is 14 amino acids long. DNA of the CDR3: TGTGCCAGCAGCTTAAGCGGGGAGAACACTGAAGCTTTCTTT. It yields the protein CASSLSGENTEAFF.

The CDR3 DNA reads as TGTGCCACGGAGGTTAGCAATCAGCCCCAGCATTTT. Protein: CATEVSNQPQHF. V is TRBV28 and J is TRBJ1-5; no reliable D call. The germline gives CDR1 MDHEN, CDR2 SYDVKM. V shed 10 bases and J shed 0 bases, with 7 bases lying between them. This CDR3 contains 12 residues.

This clone was recorded a few times. The chain combines TRBV20-1 with TRBJ2-3, with 7 bases fitting TRBD2. Germline-derived CDR1 and CDR2 are DFQATT and SNEGSKA (reference sequence). The J segment lost 3 bases and the V segment lost 3 bases, leaving 15 bases of the junction unmatched. The CDR3 totals 17 residues. CDR3 residues: CSASAGVSPYLTDTQYF. DNA of the CDR3: TGCAGTGCTAGTGCGGGAGTCTCCCCCTATTTGACAGATACGCAGTATTTT.

The chain has TRBV6-1 and TRBJ2-7; TRBD2 matches 7 bases. This CDR3 region has 12 residues. V gave up 6 bases and J gave up 2 bases; unmatched junction bases: 1. The germline V gene has CDR1 MNHNS and CDR2 SASEGT. The CDR3 sequence: CASRGGTYEQYF. CDR3 sequence (DNA): TGTGCCAGCAGGGGGGGGACCTACGAGCAGTACTTC.